This is a list of T cell receptor beta chains from one sample in a study of cytomegalovirus exposure and HLA in healthy donors. Profiled with immunoSEQ multiplex PCR; TCRdb holds only in-frame clones, not every one. The table has 94,000 or so clones, around 70% seen once. The source material was PBMCs. These TCRs come from a man between 60 and 70 years old in good health and CMV-seronegative. Each CDR3 is given with its conserved first and last residue. The order of the fields is V gene, clone size, J gene, D gene, CDR3 protein, CDR3 DNA. The D gene is left open where the match is weak. Not all rows give a size; the values are once, few, many and, for expanded clones, a class.

v_gene: TRBV30; abundance: few; j_gene: TRBJ2-7; d_gene: -; CDR3aa: CAWRESSYEQYF; CDR3nt: TGTGCCTGGAGAGAGAGCTCCTACGAGCAGTACTTC
v_gene: TRBV4-2; abundance: -; j_gene: TRBJ1-2; d_gene: -; CDR3aa: CASSQGQPENGYTF; CDR3nt: TGTGCCAGCAGCCAAGGGCAGCCGGAGAATGGCTACACCTTC
v_gene: TRBV6-1; abundance: -; j_gene: TRBJ2-5; d_gene: -; CDR3aa: CASRQIGGEETQYF; CDR3nt: TGTGCCAGCAGACAGATAGGAGGGGAAGAGACCCAGTACTTC
v_gene: TRBV11-2; abundance: -; j_gene: TRBJ2-7; d_gene: -; CDR3aa: CASSLAGATGYEQYF; CDR3nt: TGTGCCAGCAGCTTAGCAGGGGCGACCGGCTACGAGCAGTACTTC
v_gene: TRBV29-1; abundance: -; j_gene: TRBJ1-1; d_gene: TRBD1; CDR3aa: CSVGDRGSTEAFF; CDR3nt: TGCAGCGTTGGGGACAGGGGCAGCACTGAAGCTTTCTTT
v_gene: TRBV5-1; abundance: -; j_gene: TRBJ1-1; d_gene: -; CDR3aa: CASSKDTGEAFF; CDR3nt: TGCGCCAGCAGCAAGGACACCGGCGAAGCTTTCTTT
v_gene: TRBV9; abundance: -; j_gene: TRBJ2-5; d_gene: -; CDR3aa: CASSAADSPGWETQYF; CDR3nt: TGTGCCAGCAGCGCTGCGGACTCCCCGGGGTGGGAGACCCAGTACTTC
v_gene: TRBV30; abundance: -; j_gene: TRBJ1-6; d_gene: -; CDR3aa: CAWRGERHSPLHF; CDR3nt: TGTGCCTGGCGGGGGGAAAGACATTCACCCCTCCACTTT
v_gene: TRBV29-1; abundance: -; j_gene: TRBJ2-7; d_gene: -; CDR3aa: CSAQGAVGPTDYEQYF; CDR3nt: TGCAGCGCCCAAGGCGCCGTGGGCCCTACAGACTACGAGCAGTACTTC
v_gene: TRBV29-1; abundance: -; j_gene: TRBJ2-7; d_gene: -; CDR3aa: CSVEVVGERGYEQYF; CDR3nt: TGCAGCGTTGAAGTAGTTGGGGAACGGGGCTACGAGCAGTACTTC
v_gene: TRBV4-3; abundance: -; j_gene: TRBJ1-5; d_gene: -; CDR3aa: CASSQDFGPGRNQPQHF; CDR3nt: -
v_gene: TRBV7-8; abundance: -; j_gene: TRBJ2-1; d_gene: TRBD2; CDR3aa: CASSLPGLPLFF; CDR3nt: TGTGCCAGCAGCCTGCCGGGACTACCTTTGTTCTTC
v_gene: TRBV12-5; abundance: -; j_gene: TRBJ2-1; d_gene: -; CDR3aa: CASVPPGLPNNEQFF; CDR3nt: TGTGCTAGTGTCCCGCCGGGACTCCCAAACAATGAGCAGTTCTTC
v_gene: TRBV7-6; abundance: -; j_gene: TRBJ2-2; d_gene: TRBD1; CDR3aa: CASSLTGVELFF; CDR3nt: TGTGCCAGCAGCCTGACAGGGGTTGAGCTGTTTTTT
v_gene: TRBV5-1; abundance: few; j_gene: TRBJ2-5; d_gene: -; CDR3aa: CASSNWDKGQETQYF; CDR3nt: TGCGCCAGCAGCAACTGGGACAAGGGGCAAGAGACCCAGTACTTC
v_gene: TRBV5-5; abundance: -; j_gene: TRBJ2-5; d_gene: -; CDR3aa: CASSFRVSGTQYF; CDR3nt: TGTGCCAGCAGCTTTAGGGTGAGCGGGACCCAGTACTTC
v_gene: TRBV28; abundance: -; j_gene: TRBJ1-4; d_gene: -; CDR3aa: CASSSDSATNEKLFF; CDR3nt: TGTGCCAGCAGTTCGGACAGCGCAACTAATGAAAAACTGTTTTTT
v_gene: TRBV5-3; abundance: -; j_gene: TRBJ2-5; d_gene: -; CDR3aa: CARSLVIQETQYF; CDR3nt: TGTGCCAGAAGCTTGGTTATTCAAGAGACCCAGTACTTC
v_gene: TRBV5-1; abundance: few; j_gene: TRBJ2-1; d_gene: TRBD2; CDR3aa: CASSQGLAGYNEQFF; CDR3nt: TGCGCCAGCAGCCAGGGACTAGCGGGATACAATGAGCAGTTCTTC
v_gene: TRBV5-6; abundance: -; j_gene: TRBJ2-7; d_gene: -; CDR3aa: CASSLYGGTYEQYF; CDR3nt: TGTGCCAGCAGCTTGTATGGCGGAACCTACGAGCAGTACTTC
v_gene: TRBV6-1; abundance: -; j_gene: TRBJ2-2; d_gene: TRBD1; CDR3aa: CASSAGGGGNTGELFF; CDR3nt: TGTGCCAGCAGTGCAGGGGGTGGTGGAAACACCGGGGAGCTGTTTTTT
v_gene: TRBV6-5; abundance: -; j_gene: TRBJ1-2; d_gene: -; CDR3aa: CASRVQGTPDYGYTF; CDR3nt: TGTGCCAGCAGGGTACAGGGAACGCCGGACTATGGCTACACCTTC
v_gene: TRBV6-1; abundance: -; j_gene: TRBJ2-3; d_gene: -; CDR3aa: CASSKQGRGTDTQYF; CDR3nt: TGTGCCAGCAGCAAACAGGGTAGGGGCACAGATACGCAGTATTTT
v_gene: TRBV29-1; abundance: -; j_gene: TRBJ1-1; d_gene: -; CDR3aa: CSVRTGGNEAFF; CDR3nt: TGCAGCGTGAGGACGGGAGGGAATGAAGCTTTCTTT
v_gene: TRBV6-1; abundance: -; j_gene: TRBJ2-5; d_gene: TRBD1; CDR3aa: CASGTATQETQYF; CDR3nt: TGTGCCAGTGGGACAGCCACACAAGAGACCCAGTACTTC
v_gene: TRBV27; abundance: -; j_gene: TRBJ1-5; d_gene: TRBD1; CDR3aa: CASSPTGGFVQPQHF; CDR3nt: TGTGCCAGCAGTCCGACAGGGGGCTTTGTTCAGCCCCAGCATTTT
v_gene: TRBV6-5; abundance: once; j_gene: TRBJ2-3; d_gene: -; CDR3aa: CASSYSLGGSTDTQYF; CDR3nt: TGTGCCAGCAGTTACTCCCTCGGGGGAAGCACAGATACGCAGTATTTT
v_gene: TRBV10-1; abundance: -; j_gene: TRBJ2-7; d_gene: -; CDR3aa: CASSDLQFNEQYF; CDR3nt: TGCGCCAGCAGTGATTTACAGTTCAACGAGCAGTACTTC
v_gene: TRBV11-2; abundance: -; j_gene: TRBJ2-5; d_gene: TRBD1; CDR3aa: CASSLLQGRQETQYF; CDR3nt: TGTGCCAGCAGCTTACTACAGGGGCGCCAAGAGACCCAGTACTTC
v_gene: TRBV29-1; abundance: -; j_gene: TRBJ2-6; d_gene: -; CDR3aa: CSVIFSGANVLTF; CDR3nt: TGCAGCGTTATCTTCTCTGGGGCCAACGTCCTGACTTTC
v_gene: TRBV9; abundance: -; j_gene: TRBJ2-1; d_gene: -; CDR3aa: CASSVVRLASYNEQFF; CDR3nt: TGTGCCAGCAGCGTAGTGCGGCTAGCAAGTTACAATGAGCAGTTCTTC
v_gene: TRBV30; abundance: -; j_gene: TRBJ1-1; d_gene: TRBD1; CDR3aa: CAWSGRGPPDEAFF; CDR3nt: TGTGCCTGGAGCGGGAGGGGGCCGCCGGATGAAGCTTTCTTT
v_gene: TRBV2; abundance: few; j_gene: TRBJ2-5; d_gene: -; CDR3aa: CASSEGRETQYF; CDR3nt: TGTGCCAGCAGTGAGGGCAGGGAGACCCAGTACTTC
v_gene: TRBV29-1; abundance: -; j_gene: TRBJ1-2; d_gene: TRBD1; CDR3aa: CSDEQGGGYTF; CDR3nt: TGCAGCGACGAACAGGGGGGAGGCTACACCTTC
v_gene: TRBV4-2; abundance: -; j_gene: TRBJ2-7; d_gene: TRBD1; CDR3aa: CASSQGGQTYEQYF; CDR3nt: TGTGCCAGCAGCCAAGGGGGACAGACCTACGAGCAGTACTTC
v_gene: TRBV4-3; abundance: once; j_gene: TRBJ2-7; d_gene: TRBD1; CDR3aa: CASSQDFEGAGSYEQYF; CDR3nt: TGCGCCAGCAGCCAAGATTTTGAGGGGGCTGGCTCCTATGAGCAGTACTTC
v_gene: TRBV7-9; abundance: -; j_gene: TRBJ2-2; d_gene: -; CDR3aa: CASSSPRQVTGELFF; CDR3nt: TGTGCCAGCAGCTCTCCCCGGCAGGTCACCGGGGAGCTGTTTTTT
v_gene: TRBV5-6; abundance: once; j_gene: TRBJ2-4; d_gene: -; CDR3aa: CASSWDYRENIQYF; CDR3nt: TGTGCCAGCAGCTGGGATTACAGGGAAAACATTCAGTACTTC
v_gene: TRBV5-1; abundance: -; j_gene: TRBJ2-3; d_gene: TRBD2; CDR3aa: CASSWTSGFTDTQYF; CDR3nt: TGCGCCAGCAGCTGGACTAGCGGCTTCACAGATACGCAGTATTTT
v_gene: TRBV7-8; abundance: -; j_gene: TRBJ2-2; d_gene: -; CDR3aa: CASSLDSTATGELFF; CDR3nt: TGTGCCAGCAGCTTAGACTCTACCGCGACCGGGGAGCTGTTTTTT
v_gene: TRBV7-2; abundance: -; j_gene: TRBJ2-5; d_gene: TRBD2; CDR3aa: CASSFHSGKETQYF; CDR3nt: TGTGCCAGCAGCTTTCATAGCGGGAAAGAGACCCAGTACTTC
v_gene: TRBV28; abundance: -; j_gene: TRBJ1-2; d_gene: TRBD1; CDR3aa: CASRNRGQNYGYTF; CDR3nt: TGTGCCAGCAGAAACAGGGGCCAGAACTATGGCTACACCTTC
v_gene: TRBV4-1; abundance: -; j_gene: TRBJ1-6; d_gene: TRBD1; CDR3aa: CASSQLRTGNSPLHF; CDR3nt: TGCGCCAGCAGCCAACTACGGACAGGGAATTCACCCCTCCACTTT
v_gene: TRBV14; abundance: -; j_gene: TRBJ1-6; d_gene: -; CDR3aa: CASSQVRGNSPLHF; CDR3nt: TGTGCCAGCAGCCAAGTAAGGGGGAATTCACCCCTCCACTTT